The following is a T cell receptor (beta chain) sequence with its context. This clone has just one count. This receptor's antigen is unknown. No base-level quality is on record; no much larger clone is a single base apart. V is pared back by 6 bases and J by 0 bases, with 12 bases lying between the germline termini. CDR1 MGHRA and CDR2 YSYEKL are derived from the germline V gene. Including the terminal cysteine and phenylalanine, the CDR3 comprises 14 residues. Only the CDR3 part of the read is kept: 42 bases, read in frame from the first base. These data belong to a study of blood T cell repertoires in COVID-19 (dated by TCRdb to 2020 to 2022). Describing the broader study: The collaborator samples originated in the United States, Italy and Spain and spanned the acute and convalescent phases of COVID-19. The material from the prospective study consisted of cDNA or gDNA derived from T cells, B-cell-depleted T cells, or PBMCs. The dataset comprised deeply sampled blood TCRbeta repertoires from subjects exposed to, actively infected with, or recovered from COVID-19. The repertoires were released in a freely available public database meant as a resource for research on the immune response to SARS-CoV-2. The samples were drawn from the first 160 participants of the ongoing ImmuneRACE study and from more than 1,000 subjects provided by 6 global collaborators. The sample metadata nearly always contained a de-identified subject ID, COVID-19 status, age in years and sex. Where available, HLA class I and class II types were taken from metadata supplied by the sample provider and were not determined by assay-based typing. Summary of the overall study and its limitations: Clinical and demographic metadata were provided uncurated, with the amount varying by source and participant.

TCRbeta CDR3 regions were amplified from genomic DNA by means of the immunoSEQ Assay, a bias-controlled multiplex PCR. Concerning the study's data processing: Nucleated cell counts per sample were estimated from amplification of reference gene primers within the assay. To quantify the absolute abundance of each unique TCRbeta CDR3 rearrangement, sequence reads were collapsed and filtered. For each sample, productive Simpson clonality was calculated as the square root of Simpson's diversity index across productive rearrangements. Held by TCRdb, this immuneACCESS table contains in-frame sequences only and omits some clones. Under half of the omission traces to an unresolved V gene where checked; the cause of the rest is unknown. V, J and clone size are taken as reported in that table, and D and trimming were inferred from the DNA itself. Present in this sample are roughly 160,000 clones, approximately 91% of which were seen just once. Clones ranked in the top ten supply roughly 5% of the sample.

At one collaborating source in Seattle, patients were enrolled during active infection and were followed longitudinally through the course of disease. Each collaborating institution followed its own protocols to collect whole blood in K2EDTA tubes. For TCRbeta analysis, collaborator samples were shipped as frozen whole blood, as isolated PBMCs, or as DNA extracted from either sample type. Sequenced: peripheral blood. The source is a man younger than 35 with COVID-19, enrolled during active disease. The rearrangement joined TRBV4-1 to TRBJ2-7; the D gene is unclear. The CDR3 protein is CASSAMSSSYEQYF. The nucleotide sequence is TGCGCCAGCAGTGCGATGTCGAGCTCCTACGAGCAGTACTTC.